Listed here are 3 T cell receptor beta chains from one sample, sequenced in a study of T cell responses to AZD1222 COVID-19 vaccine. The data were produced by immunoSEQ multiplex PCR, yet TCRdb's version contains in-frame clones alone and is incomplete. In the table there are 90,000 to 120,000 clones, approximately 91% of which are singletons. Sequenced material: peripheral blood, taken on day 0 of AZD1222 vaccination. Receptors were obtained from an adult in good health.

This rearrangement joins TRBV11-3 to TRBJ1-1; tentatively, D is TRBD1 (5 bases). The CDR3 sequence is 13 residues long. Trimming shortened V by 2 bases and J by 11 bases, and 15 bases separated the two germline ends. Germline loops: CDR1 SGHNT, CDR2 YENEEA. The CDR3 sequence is CASSLRRGDPAFF. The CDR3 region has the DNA TGTGCCAGCAGCTTAAGACGGGGCGATCCGGCTTTCTTT.

In nucleotides, the CDR3 is TGTGCCAGCAGTTTATTCGGGACAGGGGCTGGCAGCAATCAGCCCCAGCATTTT. This gives the protein CASSLFGTGAGSNQPQHF. The chain links TRBV27 to TRBJ1-5; TRBD1 matches at 10 bases. The CDR3 is made up of 18 amino acids. The V gene's germline CDR1 is MNHEY and CDR2 SMNVEV (reference sequence). V trimming: 1 base; J trimming: 1 base; junction bases outside the gene matches: 7.

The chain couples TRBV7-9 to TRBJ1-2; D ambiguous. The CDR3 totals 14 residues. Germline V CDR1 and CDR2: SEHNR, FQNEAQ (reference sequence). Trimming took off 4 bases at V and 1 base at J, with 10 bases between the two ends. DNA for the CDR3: TGTGCCAGCAGCTATACCGACGGTAACTATGGCTACACCTTC. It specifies CASSYTDGNYGYTF.